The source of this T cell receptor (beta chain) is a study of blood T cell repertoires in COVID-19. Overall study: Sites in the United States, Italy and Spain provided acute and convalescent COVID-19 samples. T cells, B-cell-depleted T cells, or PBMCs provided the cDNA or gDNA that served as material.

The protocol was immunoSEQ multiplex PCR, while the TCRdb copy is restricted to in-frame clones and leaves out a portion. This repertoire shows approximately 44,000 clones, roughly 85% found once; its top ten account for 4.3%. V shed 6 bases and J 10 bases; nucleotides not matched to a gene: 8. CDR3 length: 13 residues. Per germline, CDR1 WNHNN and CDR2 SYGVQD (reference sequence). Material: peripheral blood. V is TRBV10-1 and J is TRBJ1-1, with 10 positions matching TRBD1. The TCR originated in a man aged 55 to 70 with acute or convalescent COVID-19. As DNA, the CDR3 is TGCGCCAGCAGACCCCGGGACAGGGGACCAGCTTTCTTT. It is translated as CASRPRDRGPAFF.